The sequence of this T cell receptor (beta chain) was determined in a study of T cell repertoires in cytomegalovirus infection. The ends were cut back, 4 bases at V and 4 bases at J, with 14 bases in the middle. The CDR3 totals 14 residues. Germline loops: CDR1 SGDLS, CDR2 YYNGEE. TCRdb reprocessed the reads via MiXCR and lists one record per CDR3 protein. The table includes roughly 280,000 distinct CDR3 sequences, 20% to 25% detected once. Of note for this clonotype: Its antigen is undetermined.

The J gene is TRBJ2-5, the V gene TRBV9; D gene unclear. This sample comprised cultured PBMCs, obtained from culture after CMV antigen stimulation. This TCR was recovered from a human donor in good health (CMV status not recorded). Some clones in this sample may be carry-over from other donors' samples. The CDR3 region has the DNA TGTGCCAGCAGCCCCAAGTGGGGTTCAGAGACCCAGTACTTC. This sequence encodes CASSPKWGSETQYF. Complete variable domain (other parts from reference TRBV9 and TRBJ2-5): DSGVTQTPKHLITATGQRVTLRCSPRSGDLSVYWYQQSLDQGLQFLIQYYNGEERAKGNILERFSAQQFPDLHSELNLSSLELGDSALYFCASSPKWGSETQYFGPGTRLLVL.